These 30 T cell receptor beta chains originate from one sample sequenced in a study of control samples from healthy donors and cancer patients (dated by TCRdb to the early 2020s). Libraries came from the immunoSEQ multiplex PCR assay. The table comes from immuneACCESS by way of TCRdb, which keeps in-frame sequences with V and J called. Part of the clones is missing from these tables; in studies checked, under half for an unresolved V gene and the rest for unknown reasons. A total of approximately 170,000 clones appear in this sample, 90% of them only once. The ten largest account for 1.3% to 1.5% of the sample. The specimen sequenced was blood. These receptor sequences come from a woman aged 50 to 60 in good health.

The rearrangement uses TRBV18 and TRBJ2-3; 9 bases are shared with TRBD2. The ends lost 4 bases at V and 0 bases at J; junction bases unmatched: 11. The CDR3 length is 18 residues. Germline CDR1 and CDR2: KGHSH and LQKENI. The CDR3 region is CASSLRTSALASTDTQYF. As DNA, the CDR3 is TGTGCCAGCTCACTACGGACTAGCGCCTTAGCTAGCACAGATACGCAGTATTTT. Based on the CDR3 plus reference TRBV18 and TRBJ2-3, the full variable domain is NAGVMQNPRHLVRRRGQEARLRCSPMKGHSHVYWYRQLPEEGLKFMVYLQKENIIDESGMPKERFSAEFPKEGPSILRIQQVVRGDSAAYFCASSLRTSALASTDTQYFGPGTRLTVL.

The chain links TRBV6-1 to TRBJ2-1; D is tentatively TRBD1 or TRBD2 (6 bases each). The V and J ends lost 2 bases and 2 bases respectively, with 10 bases between them. The CDR3 is 15 residues long. Germline V gene data show CDR1 as MNHNS and CDR2 as SASEGT. The DNA for the CDR3 is TGTGCCAGCAGTGAAACGGGGGCTCCCTACAATGAGCAGTTCTTC. It yields the protein CASSETGAPYNEQFF.

The J gene is TRBJ1-1, the V gene TRBV20-1; D is unresolved. Trimming left V 3 bases short and J 4 bases short, with 3 bases between. Germline loops: CDR1 DFQATT, CDR2 SNEGSKA (reference sequence). This CDR3 comprises 10 residues. The CDR3 sequence: CSASSTEAFF. CDR3 nucleotide sequence: TGCAGTGCTAGCAGCACTGAAGCTTTCTTT.

This chain links TRBV19 with TRBJ2-2; 8 bases agree with TRBD1. There are 15 residues in the CDR3. The V gene end was trimmed by 7 bases and the J gene end by 3 bases; junction bases not matched to a gene: 7. CDR1 is LNHDA and CDR2 is SQIVND in the germline V gene (reference sequence). The CDR3 loop is CASIDRTGHTGELFF. The CDR3 region has the DNA TGTGCCAGTATCGATAGGACAGGGCACACCGGGGAGCTGTTTTTT.

V gene TRBV19 combines with J gene TRBJ1-5; D unclear. V was shortened by 3 bases and J by 0 bases, with 9 bases between the two germline ends. This CDR3 contains 15 residues. CDR1 is LNHDA and CDR2 is SQIVND in the germline V gene (reference sequence). In DNA form, the CDR3 reads TGTGCCAGTAGTATGGTCCGGAATAGCAATCAGCCCCAGCATTTT. Its translation: CASSMVRNSNQPQHF.

Only a few counts were recorded for this clone. The chain has TRBV29-1 and TRBJ2-5; TRBD1 might be the D (5 bases). Germline-derived CDR1 and CDR2 are SQVTM and ANQGSEA. Trimming removed 7 bases at V and 1 base at J, with 13 bases between. The CDR3 spans 13 residues. CDR3 nucleotides: TGCAGCGCCGCGACAGAGACCCAAGAGACCCAGTACTTC. Protein sequence: CSAATETQETQYF.

The chain employs TRBV24-1 and TRBJ2-3; possibly TRBD1 or TRBD2 for D (5 bases each). The CDR3 contains 16 residues. CDR1 and CDR2 from the germline V gene are KGHDR and SFDVKD. Between the trimmed V and J ends, which lost 4 bases and 4 bases, there was a span of 17 bases. The CDR3 DNA reads TGTGCCACCAGTGAGCCACCGGGACGGTCCCCAGATACGCAGTATTTT. Translation gives CATSEPPGRSPDTQYF.

The V and J genes are TRBV7-8 and TRBJ1-1; 7 bases are shared with TRBD1. Per the germline V gene, CDR1 is SGHVS and CDR2 is FQNEAQ. V lost 5 bases and J lost 6; bases outside the gene matches: 9. The CDR3 has 14 residues. The CDR3 nucleotides read TGTGCCAGCAGCCACAGGGGAGATCGCGCTGAAGCTTTCTTT. The encoded protein is CASSHRGDRAEAFF. Drawing the rest from reference TRBV7-8 and TRBJ1-1, the complete variable domain is GAGVSQSPRYKVAKRGQDVALRCDPISGHVSLFWYQQALGQGPEFLTYFQNEAQLDKSGLPSDRFFAERPEGSVSTLKIQRTQQEDSAVYLCASSHRGDRAEAFFGQGTRLTVV.

This chain joins TRBV6-5 and TRBJ2-7, with 8 bases matching TRBD2. The V gene's germline CDR1 is MNHEY and CDR2 SVGAGI. J was trimmed by 7 bases and V by 4 bases; bases with no gene match: 9. The CDR3 covers 14 residues. Written as DNA, the CDR3 is TGTGCCAGCAGTTTAGCGGGGAGAGCTTGGGAGCAGTACTTC. It encodes CASSLAGRAWEQYF.

The CDR3, as DNA: TGTGCCAGCAGCTTAACAGGGATTCCTGAAGCTTTCTTT. Its protein product is CASSLTGIPEAFF. The chain couples TRBV7-9 to TRBJ1-1; a possible D gene is TRBD1 (6 bases). This CDR3 contains 13 residues. Germline loops: CDR1 SEHNR, CDR2 FQNEAQ (reference sequence). Trimming stripped 2 bases from V and 6 bases from J, with 10 bases between. The entire variable domain, with the rest obtained from reference TRBV7-9 and TRBJ1-1, is as follows: DTGVSQNPRHKITKRGQNVTFRCDPISEHNRLYWYRQTLGQGPEFLTYFQNEAQLEKSRLLSDRFSAERPKGSFSTLEIQRTEQGDSAMYLCASSLTGIPEAFFGQGTRLTVV.

This chain uses TRBV12-3 or TRBV12-4 with TRBJ2-2; D is unclear. The CDR3 length is 13 residues. The V gene lost 3 bases and the J gene lost 6 bases, with 8 bases spanning the gap. DNA for the CDR3: TGTGCCAGCAGTTTCTGGCGTTCCGGGGAGCTGTTTTTT. As protein: CASSFWRSGELFF.

The chain's CDR3 is CASSLPMHTGNTQYF. The CDR3 nucleotides read TGTGCCAGCAGCCTCCCTATGCATACGGGCAATACGCAGTATTTT. The chain combines TRBV7-3 with TRBJ2-3, with D unresolved. Germline-derived CDR1 and CDR2 are SGHTA and FQGTGA. The CDR3 extends over 15 amino acids. V lost 5 bases to trimming and J lost 7 bases, with 19 bases between them.

The gene calls are TRBV30 and TRBJ1-1; D might be TRBD1 (6 bases). This CDR3 contains 9 residues. Looked up from germline, CDR1 is GTSNPN and CDR2 is SVGIG (reference sequence). The V end was cut by 7 bases, the J end by 11 bases, with 11 bases between. CDR3: CASTGLAFF. In DNA, the CDR3 is TGTGCCTCCACAGGGCTGGCTTTCTTT. The whole variable domain, remainder taken from reference TRBV30 and TRBJ1-1, is SQTIHQWPATLVQPVGSPLSLECTVEGTSNPNLYWYRQAAGRGLQLLFYSVGIGQISSEVPQNLSASRPQDRQFILSSKKLLLSDSGFYLCASTGLAFFGQGTRLTVV.

This rearrangement joins TRBV10-1 to TRBJ2-1, with 7 positions matching TRBD1. CDR1 and CDR2 from the germline V gene are WNHNN and SYGVQD (reference sequence). The CDR3 is 15 residues long. V was pared by 2 bases and J by 4 bases, with 5 bases of the junction left unmatched. The CDR3 protein is CASSETGDGYNEQFF. Here the CDR3 DNA reads TGCGCCAGCAGTGAGACAGGGGATGGATACAATGAGCAGTTCTTC.

The chain combines TRBV19 with TRBJ1-6; D is ambiguous. CDR1 and CDR2 (germline): LNHDA, SQIVND (reference sequence). The CDR3 length is 14 residues. The V gene lost 5 bases and the J gene lost 6 bases, with 11 bases spanning the gap. CDR3 in amino acids: CASSGFGGNSPLHF. The CDR3 nucleotides read TGTGCCAGTAGTGGATTCGGTGGTAATTCACCCCTCCACTTT.

V gene TRBV28 combines with J gene TRBJ2-5, with TRBD2 matching over 8 bases. Germline loops: CDR1 MDHEN, CDR2 SYDVKM. J gave up 1 base and V 7 bases, and 11 bases lay outside the gene matches. The CDR3 extends over 16 amino acids. The CDR3 DNA follows: TGTGCCAGCACCCCTTGGGCTAGCGGGTTCCAAGAGACCCAGTACTTC. Translating gives CASTPWASGFQETQYF.

The CDR3 spells CAWSVRQGSGYTF. The CDR3 region has the DNA TGTGCCTGGAGTGTACGACAGGGCAGTGGCTACACCTTC. The rearrangement joins TRBV30 to TRBJ1-2; 7 positions match TRBD1. The germline V gene has CDR1 GTSNPN and CDR2 SVGIG (reference sequence). Trimming cost V 0 bases and J 7 bases; bases outside gene matches: 5. The CDR3 runs 13 residues.

The V gene is TRBV5-8, the J gene TRBJ2-5; D possibly corresponds to TRBD2 (7 bases). The V end lost 3 bases, the J end lost 0 bases, and 21 bases lay between the germline ends. The CDR3 is 18 amino acids. Germline V gene lookup returns CDR1 SGHTS and CDR2 YDEGEE. The CDR3: CASSSLRGWRGHQETQYF. In DNA, the CDR3 is TGTGCCAGCAGCTCACTGCGGGGTTGGCGGGGGCACCAAGAGACCCAGTACTTC.

The chain is built from TRBV9 and TRBJ1-6; no definite D call. The CDR3 is 14 amino acids. V dropped 4 bases and J dropped 10 bases, with 15 bases sitting between them. Germline CDR1 SGDLS, CDR2 YYNGEE. Here the CDR3 DNA reads TGTGCCAGCAGCTCGGGCCCCGAGAACTCACCCCTCCACTTT. Translated: CASSSGPENSPLHF.

This clone was seen more than once but under ten times. The genes are TRBV4-1 and TRBJ2-1; D remains ambiguous. V shed 2 bases and J shed 4 bases, with 6 bases lying between them. The CDR3 consists of 13 residues. Per germline, CDR1 MGHRA and CDR2 YSYEKL. CDR3 coding DNA: TGCGCCAGCAGCCAACTAGAGTACAATGAGCAGTTCTTC. Protein sequence: CASSQLEYNEQFF.

The gene calls are TRBV3-1 (or the pseudogene TRBV3-2) and TRBJ1-1; D gene ambiguous. Germline CDR1 is LGHDT and CDR2 is YNNKEL (reference sequence). V shed 0 bases and J shed 10 bases, with 12 bases lying between them. The CDR3 has 13 residues. CDR3 loop: CASSQDQGKGAFF. CDR3 DNA: TGTGCCAGCAGCCAAGATCAAGGGAAGGGAGCTTTCTTT.

This rearrangement joins TRBV3-1 (or the pseudogene TRBV3-2) to TRBJ2-7, with 10 bases that match TRBD1. Germline V gene sequence: CDR1 LGHDT, CDR2 YNNKEL (reference sequence). V shed 1 base, J shed 2 bases, and the junction held 11 bases outside the gene matches. This CDR3 spans 18 amino acids. The CDR3 is CASSQATGTGVLPYEQYF. In DNA, the CDR3 is TGTGCCAGCAGCCAAGCCACCGGGACAGGGGTGTTACCCTACGAGCAGTACTTC.

The V and J genes are TRBV7-6 and TRBJ2-7; a possible D gene is TRBD1 (6 bases). Trimming cost V 5 bases and J 3 bases, with 20 bases left between them. Germline V gene data show CDR1 as SGHVS and CDR2 as FNYEAQ. The CDR3 is made up of 16 amino acids. CDR3 sequence reads: CASSPTFSDSGYEQYF. CDR3 bases: TGTGCCAGCAGCCCCACTTTTTCGGACAGCGGCTACGAGCAGTACTTC.

The CDR3 coding sequence is TGTGCCAGCAGCTTAGCCTACAGGAGCTCTGGAAACACCATATATTTT. Its protein is CASSLAYRSSGNTIYF. The gene calls are TRBV11-2 and TRBJ1-3; D is possibly TRBD1 (5 bases). Germline lookup yields CDR1 SGHAT and CDR2 FQNNGV. The CDR3 has 16 amino acids. V was trimmed by 1 base and J by 0 bases, leaving 10 bases between them.

This clone was picked up one time. The V and J genes are TRBV28 and TRBJ2-7; D remains unclear. Trimming stripped 2 bases from V and 3 bases from J, with 11 bases between. The CDR3 extends over 14 amino acids. Germline CDR1 MDHEN, CDR2 SYDVKM. The CDR3 protein is CASSLPLEYYEQYF. Written as DNA, the CDR3 is TGTGCCAGCAGTTTACCCTTGGAATACTACGAGCAGTACTTC.

The CDR3 DNA sequence: TGTGCCAGCAGCCAACAGCGAGCCACCTACAATGAGCAGTTCTTC. It encodes CASSQQRATYNEQFF. V usage is TRBV5-4 and J usage is TRBJ2-1; no clear D. CDR1 and CDR2 from the germline V gene are SGHNT and YYREEE (reference sequence). The CDR3 consists of 15 residues. The V gene lost 4 bases and the J gene lost 2 bases, with 13 bases spanning the gap.

CDR3 protein: CASSLGDSFRSGNTIYF. As DNA, the CDR3 is TGCGCCAGCAGCTTGGGGGACAGTTTTCGATCCGGAAACACCATATATTTT. The J gene is TRBJ1-3, the V gene TRBV5-1; 7 bases align to TRBD1. The CDR3 sequence is 17 residues long. V was pared by 0 bases and J by 4 bases, with 10 bases of the junction left unmatched. In germline, CDR1 is SGHRS, CDR2 YFSETQ.

V and J are TRBV5-5 and TRBJ1-5; D not certain. This CDR3 has 15 amino acids. V was cut by 0 bases and J by 7 bases, with 14 bases left in between. The germline V gene has CDR1 SGHKS and CDR2 YYEKEE (reference sequence). In nucleotides, the CDR3 is TGTGCCAGCAGCTTGGCTGGGAGACTTGAGCAGCCCCAGCATTTT. Translation gives CASSLAGRLEQPQHF. Variable domain in full (rest from reference TRBV5-5 and TRBJ1-5): DAGVTQSPTHLIKTRGQQVTLRCSPISGHKSVSWYQQVLGQGPQFIFQYYEKEERGRGNFPDRFSARQFPNYSSELNVNALLLGDSALYLCASSLAGRLEQPQHFGDGTRLSIL.

This chain joins TRBV28 and TRBJ1-5, with TRBD1 matching over 7 bases. J was trimmed by 0 bases and V by 7 bases; bases with no gene match: 6. Germline V gene lookup returns CDR1 MDHEN and CDR2 SYDVKM. The CDR3 is 15 amino acids. The CDR3 region is CASTITGDSNQPQHF. The CDR3 DNA follows: TGTGCCAGCACCATAACAGGGGATAGCAATCAGCCCCAGCATTTT.

DNA of the CDR3: TGTGCCACCAGTAACCGCTACGAGCAGTACTTC. The encoded protein is CATSNRYEQYF. The chain links TRBV24-1 to TRBJ2-7; D unclear. This CDR3 has 11 residues. Germline V lookup: CDR1 KGHDR, CDR2 SFDVKD. The ends were cut back, 6 bases at V and 3 bases at J, with 5 bases in the middle.